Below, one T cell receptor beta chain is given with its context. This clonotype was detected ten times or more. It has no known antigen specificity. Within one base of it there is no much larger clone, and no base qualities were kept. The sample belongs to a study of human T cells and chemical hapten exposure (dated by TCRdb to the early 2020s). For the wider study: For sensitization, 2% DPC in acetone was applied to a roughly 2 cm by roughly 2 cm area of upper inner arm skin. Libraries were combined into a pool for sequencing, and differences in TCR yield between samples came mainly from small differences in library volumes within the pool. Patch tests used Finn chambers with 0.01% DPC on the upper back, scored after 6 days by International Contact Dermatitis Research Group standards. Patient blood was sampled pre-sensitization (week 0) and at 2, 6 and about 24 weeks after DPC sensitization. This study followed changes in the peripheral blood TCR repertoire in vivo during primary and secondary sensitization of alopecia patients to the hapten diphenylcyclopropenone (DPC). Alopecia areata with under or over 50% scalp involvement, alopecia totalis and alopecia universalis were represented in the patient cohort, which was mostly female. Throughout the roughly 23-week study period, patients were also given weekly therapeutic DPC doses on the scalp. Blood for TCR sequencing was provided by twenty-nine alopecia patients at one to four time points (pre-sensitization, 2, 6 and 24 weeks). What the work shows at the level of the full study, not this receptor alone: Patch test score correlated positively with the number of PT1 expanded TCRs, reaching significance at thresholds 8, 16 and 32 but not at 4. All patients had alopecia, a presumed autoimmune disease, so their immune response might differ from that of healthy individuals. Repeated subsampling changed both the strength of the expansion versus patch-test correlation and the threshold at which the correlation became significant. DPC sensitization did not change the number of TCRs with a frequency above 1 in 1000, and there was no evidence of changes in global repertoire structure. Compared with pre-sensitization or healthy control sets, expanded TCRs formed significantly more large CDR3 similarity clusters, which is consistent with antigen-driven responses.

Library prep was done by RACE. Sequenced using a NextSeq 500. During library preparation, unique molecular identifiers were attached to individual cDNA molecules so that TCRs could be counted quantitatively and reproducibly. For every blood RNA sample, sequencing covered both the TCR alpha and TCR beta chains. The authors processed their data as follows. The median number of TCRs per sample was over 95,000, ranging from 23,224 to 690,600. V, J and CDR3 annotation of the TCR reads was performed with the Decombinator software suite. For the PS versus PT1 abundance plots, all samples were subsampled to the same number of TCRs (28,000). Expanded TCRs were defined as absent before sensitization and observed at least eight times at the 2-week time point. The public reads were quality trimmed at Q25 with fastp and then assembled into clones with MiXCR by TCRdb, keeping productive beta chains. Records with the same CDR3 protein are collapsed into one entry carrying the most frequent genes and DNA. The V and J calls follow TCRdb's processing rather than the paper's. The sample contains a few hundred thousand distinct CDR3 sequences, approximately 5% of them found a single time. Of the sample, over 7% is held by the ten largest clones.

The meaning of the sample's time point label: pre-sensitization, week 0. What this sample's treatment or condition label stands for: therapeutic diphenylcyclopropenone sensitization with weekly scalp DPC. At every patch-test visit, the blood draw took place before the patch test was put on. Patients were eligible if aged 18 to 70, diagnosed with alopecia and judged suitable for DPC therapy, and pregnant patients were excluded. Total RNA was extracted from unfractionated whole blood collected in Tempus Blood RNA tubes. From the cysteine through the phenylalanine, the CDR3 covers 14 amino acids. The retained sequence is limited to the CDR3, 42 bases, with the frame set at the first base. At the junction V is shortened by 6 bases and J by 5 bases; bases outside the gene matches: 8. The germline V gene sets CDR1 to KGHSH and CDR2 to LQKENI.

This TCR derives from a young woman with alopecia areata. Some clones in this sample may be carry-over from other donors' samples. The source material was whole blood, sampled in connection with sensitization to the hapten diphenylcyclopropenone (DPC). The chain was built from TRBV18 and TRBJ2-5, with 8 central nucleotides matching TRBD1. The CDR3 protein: CASSYGDRFETQYF. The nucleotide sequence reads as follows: TGTGCCAGCTCTTACGGGGACAGGTTTGAGACCCAGTACTTC. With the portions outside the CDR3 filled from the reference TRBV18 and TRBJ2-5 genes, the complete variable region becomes NAGVMQNPRHLVRRRGQEARLRCSPMKGHSHVYWYRQLPEEGLKFMVYLQKENIIDESGMPKERFSAEFPKEGPSILRIQQVVRGDSAAYFCASSYGDRFETQYFGPGTRLLVL.